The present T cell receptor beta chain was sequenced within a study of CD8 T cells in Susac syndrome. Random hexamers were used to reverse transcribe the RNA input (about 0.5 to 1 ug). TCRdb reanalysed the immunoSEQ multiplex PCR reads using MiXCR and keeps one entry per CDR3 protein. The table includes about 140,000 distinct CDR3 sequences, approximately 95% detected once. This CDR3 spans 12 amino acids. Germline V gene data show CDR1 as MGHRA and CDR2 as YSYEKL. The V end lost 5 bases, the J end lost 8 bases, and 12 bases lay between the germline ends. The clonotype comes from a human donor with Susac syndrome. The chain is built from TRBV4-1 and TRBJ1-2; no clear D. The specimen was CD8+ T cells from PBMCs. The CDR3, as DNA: TGCGCCAGCAGCTGGGGATCGGACGGCTACACCTTC. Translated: CASSWGSDGYTF.